This T cell receptor (beta chain) was obtained from a study of T cell responses to AZD1222 COVID-19 vaccine. The study's findings and limits: Vaccine-associated CD4 TCRs ranged over spike, dominating at 160-218 and 743-854.

Trimming pared 4 bases from V and 4 bases from J, leaving 17 bases between. This CDR3 has 14 amino acids. Germline CDR1 reads GTSNPN; CDR2 reads SVGIG (reference sequence). Data came from immunoSEQ multiplex PCR; TCRdb stores just in-frame clones and leaves some out. The data hold around 150,000 clones, with 92% observed a single time. Regarding this clone: Its antigen is currently unknown.

This chain links TRBV30 with TRBJ2-7, with TRBD1 as a possible D gene (6 bases). Sequencing was performed on peripheral blood, taken 28 days after the second AZD1222 dose. This receptor was obtained from an adult who received the AZD1222 COVID-19 vaccine. CDR3: CAWTPGPGAYEQYF. In nucleotides, the CDR3 is TGTGCCTGGACCCCGGGGCCAGGGGCTTACGAGCAGTACTTC. Complete variable domain (other parts from reference TRBV30 and TRBJ2-7): SQTIHQWPATLVQPVGSPLSLECTVEGTSNPNLYWYRQAAGRGLQLLFYSVGIGQISSEVPQNLSASRPQDRQFILSSKKLLLSDSGFYLCAWTPGPGAYEQYFGPGTRLTVT.